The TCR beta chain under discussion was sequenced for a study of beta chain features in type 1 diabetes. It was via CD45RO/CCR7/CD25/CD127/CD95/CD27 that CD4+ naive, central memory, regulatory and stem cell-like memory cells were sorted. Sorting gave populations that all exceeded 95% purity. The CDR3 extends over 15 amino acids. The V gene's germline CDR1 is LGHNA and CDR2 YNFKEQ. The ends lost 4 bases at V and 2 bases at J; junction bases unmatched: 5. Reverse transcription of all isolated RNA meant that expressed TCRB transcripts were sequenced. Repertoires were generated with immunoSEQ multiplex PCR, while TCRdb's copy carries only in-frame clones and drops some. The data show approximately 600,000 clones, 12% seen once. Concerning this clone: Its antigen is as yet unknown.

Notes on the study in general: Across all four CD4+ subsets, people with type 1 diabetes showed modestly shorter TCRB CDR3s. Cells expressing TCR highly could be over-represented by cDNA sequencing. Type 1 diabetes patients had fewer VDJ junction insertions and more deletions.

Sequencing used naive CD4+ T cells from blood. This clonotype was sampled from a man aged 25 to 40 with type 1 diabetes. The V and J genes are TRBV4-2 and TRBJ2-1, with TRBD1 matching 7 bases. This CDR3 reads CASSPWDSTYNEQFF. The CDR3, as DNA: TGTGCCAGCAGCCCGTGGGACAGCACCTACAATGAGCAGTTCTTC.